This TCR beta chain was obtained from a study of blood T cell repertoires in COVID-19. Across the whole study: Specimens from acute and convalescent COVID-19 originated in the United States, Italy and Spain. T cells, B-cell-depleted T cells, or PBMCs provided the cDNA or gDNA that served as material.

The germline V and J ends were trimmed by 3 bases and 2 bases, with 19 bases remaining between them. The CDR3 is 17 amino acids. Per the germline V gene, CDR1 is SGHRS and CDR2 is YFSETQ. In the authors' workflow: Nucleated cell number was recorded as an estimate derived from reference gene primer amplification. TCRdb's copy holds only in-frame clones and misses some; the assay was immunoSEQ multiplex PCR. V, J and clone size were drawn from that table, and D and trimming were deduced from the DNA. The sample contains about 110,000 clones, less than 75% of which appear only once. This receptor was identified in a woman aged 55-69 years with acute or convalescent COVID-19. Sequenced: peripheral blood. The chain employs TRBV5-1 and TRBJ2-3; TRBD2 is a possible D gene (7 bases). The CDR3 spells CASSSAAGGGLTDTQYF. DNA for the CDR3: TGCGCCAGCAGCTCCGCGGCTGGGGGGGGGCTCACAGATACGCAGTATTTT.